Given below is one TCR beta chain in context. Germline V CDR1 and CDR2: LGHNA, YNFKEQ. The CDR3 runs to 14 residues. J gave up 2 bases and V 4 bases, and 3 bases lay outside the gene matches. This record belongs to a study of technical replicates of blood from a handful of donors. Profiling relied on immunoSEQ multiplex PCR, and the TCRdb table lists in-frame clones only, not all of them. The repertoire includes more than 65,000 clones, approximately 96% of them detected once, and around 0.18% sits in the top ten. The receptor was isolated from a human donor in good health. The sample was T cells isolated from PBMCs. V gene TRBV4-2 combines with J gene TRBJ2-3; 7 positions match TRBD1. CDR3 loop: CASSPGTDTDTQYF. The CDR3 DNA reads TGTGCCAGCAGCCCGGGGACAGACACAGATACGCAGTATTTT.